This T cell receptor (beta chain) was sequenced for a study of beta chain features in type 1 diabetes listed by TCRdb under 2018. Context from the whole study: Mean age, gender distribution, total cell number and subset yield did not differ between patients and healthy donors. A total of some 100,000,000 sorted cells were examined across all samples, and a strong correlation was observed between cell number per subset and RNA yield. The study compared TCRB repertoires of sorted circulating CD4+ T cell subsets between recently diagnosed type 1 diabetes patients and matched healthy donors. Regulatory and stem cell-like memory subsets were isolated from only 8 patients and 8 healthy donors, whereas naive and central memory subsets came from all 28 donors.

This clone was picked up a small number of times. Its antigen is not yet known. No much larger clone is present one base from it, and per-base qualities are unavailable. Each donor gave one peripheral blood draw, roughly 110 mL on average, collected into heparinised tubes. A BD FACSAria II and a panel including CD45RO, CCR7, CD25, CD127, CD95 and CD27 were used to sort naive, central memory, regulatory and stem cell-like memory CD4+ T cells. A purity above 98% was achieved for all sorted populations. PBMCs were isolated immediately by Lymphoprep density gradient centrifugation and stained directly without culture. To minimize batch effects, samples were stained and sorted in pairs, one healthy donor with one patient per experiment. The CDR3 holds 13 amino acids from the cysteine to the phenylalanine. Only the CDR3 DNA stays, 39 bases, in frame from base 1. V and J are truncated by 7 bases and 0 bases respectively, leaving an intervening sequence of 12 bases. From a lookup of the germline V gene (reference sequence), CDR1 and CDR2 are GTSNPN and SVGIG.

On the study overall, not on this receptor specifically: Because the HLA sub-analyses included only small numbers of individuals, any influence of HLA type on TCRB rearrangement was left unresolved. At VDJ recombination sites, type 1 diabetes patients had fewer insertions and more deleted nucleotides, which implies abnormalities in thymic rearrangement. PCR might favor shorter templates, but patient and control samples were amplified and corrected together, so any skew would affect both groups equally. Naive, central memory and regulatory TCRB repertoires appeared more similar among patients than among healthy donors. Because cDNA rather than genomic DNA was sequenced, highly expressing activated cells could have been over-represented, although no difference in activation and CD3 levels was found between groups. Type 1 diabetes patients showed a moderate but significant shortening of TCRB CDR3 length in all four CD4+ subsets.

The entire isolated RNA was reverse transcribed using the High Capacity cDNA Reverse Transcription Kit, and thus expressed TCRB transcripts were sequenced. Deep immunoSEQ sequencing was performed on naive, central memory and regulatory T cell samples, with an average of roughly 3.6 million total reads per sample. Sorted cells were lysed in RLT buffer and RNA was extracted with DNase-treated RNeasy Micro or Mini kits, depending on cell number. Each cell subset was processed on its own to prevent cross-contamination, while patient and healthy donor samples were processed together. Using the immunoSEQ multiplex PCR, TCRB sequences were amplified from cDNA into 87-bp fragments spanning the CDR3 region. Amplicons were sequenced on the Illumina HiSeq platform. In the source study's methods: Synthetic template baselines were used to correct PCR bias computationally, reads within Hamming distance 2 were collapsed together, and singletons that could not be merged were discarded. Reads were aligned to IMGT to assign V, D and J genes, CDR3 length, and insertions or deletions at six rearrangement sites. Clonotype counts were normalized to sorted cell number within each subset before computing true diversity and Gini coefficients with the tcR R package. The overlap coefficient, calculated on TCRB nucleotide sequences, was used to measure repertoire sharing. Out-of-frame TCRB sequences from naive cells were analyzed as a proxy for the pre-selection repertoire. Entries here come from immuneACCESS through TCRdb and include only in-frame sequences with V and J called. Some clones fail to appear in such tables; in the studies checked, an unresolved V gene covers under half of the shortfall, and the cause of the remainder is unknown. Clonal size and the V and J genes are those of that table, whereas D and trimming came from the DNA. The sample includes about 660,000 clones, with 11% to 15% observed a single time. Jointly, the top ten make up 0.035% to 0.04% of the sample.

The rearrangement combines TRBV30 with TRBJ1-2, with a weak D call of TRBD1 (5 bases match). Sequenced input: naive CD4+ T cells from blood. The sample's cell subset or site label, decoded: true naive CD4+ T cells. This TCR derives from a man aged 18 to 30 with type 1 diabetes. In nucleotide form, the sequence is TGTGCCTCTCGGGACGGCGCTAACTATGGCTACACCTTC. Translated, it gives CASRDGANYGYTF.